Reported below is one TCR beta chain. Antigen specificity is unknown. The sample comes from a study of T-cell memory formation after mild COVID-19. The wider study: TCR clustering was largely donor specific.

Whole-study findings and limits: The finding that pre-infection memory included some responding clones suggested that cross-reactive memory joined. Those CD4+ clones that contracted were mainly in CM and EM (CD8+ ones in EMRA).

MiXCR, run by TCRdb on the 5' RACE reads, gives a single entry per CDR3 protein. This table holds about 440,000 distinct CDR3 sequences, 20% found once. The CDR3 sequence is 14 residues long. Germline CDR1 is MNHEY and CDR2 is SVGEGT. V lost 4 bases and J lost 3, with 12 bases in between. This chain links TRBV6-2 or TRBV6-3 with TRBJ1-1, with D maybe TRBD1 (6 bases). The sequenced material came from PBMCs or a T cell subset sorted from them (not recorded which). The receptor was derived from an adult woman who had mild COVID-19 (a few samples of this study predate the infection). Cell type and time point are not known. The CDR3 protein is CASSFPPGDTEAFF. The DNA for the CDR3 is TGTGCCAGCAGTTTCCCCCCAGGGGACACTGAAGCTTTCTTT.